This T cell receptor beta chain is from a study of cytomegalovirus exposure and HLA in healthy donors. Study-level results: Later on, analysis showed that most CMV-associated TCR beta chains appeared to be HLA-restricted.

Vbeta (60) and Jbeta (13) primers were used in the PCR. Sequencing used immunoSEQ multiplex PCR; TCRdb keeps in-frame clones, though not all of them. Of under 200,000 clones listed, approximately 78% were seen once; the top ten hold approximately 2%. Germline V gives CDR1 MGHRA, CDR2 YSYEKL. The CDR3 spans 17 residues. V dropped 1 base and J dropped 0 bases, with 13 bases sitting between them. Remarks on this clone: The antigen remains undetermined.

The sequence was collected from a woman aged 18-30 years in good health and CMV-seronegative. The sample comprised PBMCs. V gene TRBV4-1 combines with J gene TRBJ1-5; D is unclear. CDR3 in amino acids: CASSQALRYDSNQPQHF. The CDR3 nucleotides are TGCGCCAGCAGCCAAGCTCTACGGTACGATAGCAATCAGCCCCAGCATTTT.